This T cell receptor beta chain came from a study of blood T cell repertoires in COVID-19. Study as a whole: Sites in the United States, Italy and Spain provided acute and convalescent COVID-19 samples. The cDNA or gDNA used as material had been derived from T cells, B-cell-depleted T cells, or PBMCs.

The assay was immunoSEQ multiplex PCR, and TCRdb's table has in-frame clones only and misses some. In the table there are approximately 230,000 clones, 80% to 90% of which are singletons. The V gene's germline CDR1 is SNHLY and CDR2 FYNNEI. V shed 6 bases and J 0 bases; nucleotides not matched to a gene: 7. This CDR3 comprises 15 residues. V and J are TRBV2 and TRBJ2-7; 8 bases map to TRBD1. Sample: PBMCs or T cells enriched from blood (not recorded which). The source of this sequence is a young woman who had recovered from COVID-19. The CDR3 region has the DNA TGTGCCAGCAGGGAGACAGGGGCTGGCTCCTACGAGCAGTACTTC. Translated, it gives CASRETGAGSYEQYF.